The source of this T cell receptor beta chain is a study of cytomegalovirus exposure and HLA in healthy donors. Germline V CDR1 and CDR2: SGHRS, YFSETQ. The CDR3 sequence is 14 residues long. V was clipped by 0 bases and J by 15 bases; unmatched bases: 10. Primers included in the PCR were 60 Vbeta and 13 Jbeta primers. Repertoires were generated with immunoSEQ multiplex PCR, while TCRdb's copy carries only in-frame clones and drops some. The sample has tens of thousands of clones, around 86% seen once; the top ten hold approximately 9.2%. The V and J genes are TRBV5-1 and TRBJ2-1; the match to TRBD2 covers 9 bases. The receptor's source is a young man in good health and CMV-seropositive. The source material was PBMCs. This chain's CDR3 is CASSLESPGTSPFF. CDR3 nucleotides: TGCGCCAGCAGCTTGGAATCTCCGGGGACTAGCCCGTTCTTC. The full variable domain, in which reference TRBV5-1 and TRBJ2-1 provide the parts outside the CDR3, is KAGVTQTPRYLIKTRGQQVTLSCSPISGHRSVSWYQQTPGQGLQFLFEYFSETQRNKGNFPGRFSGRQFSNSRSEMNVSTLELGDSALYLCASSLESPGTSPFFGPGTRLTVL.